Presented here are 5 T cell receptor beta chains from one specimen sequenced in a study of spatial heterogeneity in lung cancer. Overall study findings and caveats: Tumoral mutation counts were tracked by counts of expanded intratumoral alpha and beta TCRs.

TCRdb redid the calling of the 5' RACE reads with MiXCR, one entry per CDR3 protein. This sample has about 1,100 distinct CDR3 sequences, with around 10% found just once. Stated time point: sample taken at primary tumor resection. Antigens for these TCRs are unknown. The sample was lung tumor tissue, taken at surgery. These receptors came from a male donor with early-stage non-small cell lung cancer.

The gene calls are TRBV12-3 or TRBV12-4 and TRBJ2-7; 9 bases map to TRBD1. The CDR3 runs 14 residues. V lost 3 bases to trimming and J lost 3 bases; unmatched junction nucleotides: 3. This chain's CDR3 is CASSFRQGVYEQYF. Written as DNA, the CDR3 is TGTGCCAGCAGTTTCCGACAGGGGGTCTACGAGCAGTACTTC.

Within the sample, this clonotype is medium-sized. The chain employs TRBV6-5 and TRBJ1-2; D unresolved. The V end was cut by 6 bases, the J end by 5 bases, with 10 bases between. The CDR3 has 12 amino acids. Germline V CDR1 and CDR2: MNHEY, SVGAGI. CDR3 sequence: CASSVGTYGYTF. The CDR3 DNA reads as TGTGCCAGCAGCGTAGGAACATATGGCTACACCTTC.

This clonotype came up many times. The chain employs TRBV30 and TRBJ2-6, with D unresolved. The CDR3 sequence is 12 residues long. V lost 2 bases, J lost 2 bases, and 1 base lay in between. CDR1 is GTSNPN and CDR2 is SVGIG in the germline V gene (reference sequence). CDR3: CAWSPGANVLTF. The CDR3 nucleotides are TGTGCCTGGAGTCCTGGGGCCAACGTCCTGACTTTC. The whole variable domain, remainder taken from reference TRBV30 and TRBJ2-6, is SQTIHQWPATLVQPVGSPLSLECTVEGTSNPNLYWYRQAAGRGLQLLFYSVGIGQISSEVPQNLSASRPQDRQFILSSKKLLLSDSGFYLCAWSPGANVLTFGAGSRLTVL.

V usage is TRBV7-2 and J usage is TRBJ1-2; D not certain. Germline assignment: CDR1 SGHTA and CDR2 FQGNSA. The CDR3 runs 13 residues. V lost 3 bases to trimming and J lost 5 bases, with 10 bases between them. In DNA, the CDR3 is TGTGCCAGCAGCTTCTTAGGGAATTATGGCTACACCTTC. Translation gives CASSFLGNYGYTF.

This clonotype is classed as medium-sized (0.01 to 0.1%). This rearrangement joins TRBV29-1 to TRBJ2-7, with D possibly matching TRBD2 (5 bases). The CDR3 has 11 amino acids. The V end lost 8 bases, the J end lost 4 bases, and 12 bases lay between the germline ends. Germline loops: CDR1 SQVTM, CDR2 ANQGSEA. The CDR3 region is CSFRGRYEQYF. In DNA, the CDR3 is TGCAGCTTTCGAGGGCGGTACGAGCAGTACTTC.